A selection of T cell receptor beta chains follows, all from one sample in a study of OX40 agonist ivuxolimab in advanced cancers. The assay was immunoSEQ multiplex PCR, and TCRdb's table has in-frame clones only and misses some. The table includes 67,000 or so clones, around 89% detected once. Sequences were derived from CD4+ or CD8+ T cells sorted from blood, sampled in a trial of the OX40 agonist ivuxolimab. The source is an adult with an advanced solid tumor such as melanoma, head and neck, liver or kidney cancer. Each CDR3 is given without its conserved first and last residue. A row's size may be missing; if present it is once, few, many or a size class.

V: TRBV10-3
size: few
CDR3: AISRLAGDYNEQF

V: TRBV30
size: -
CDR3: AWRVPGGGDTQY

V: TRBV19
size: once
CDR3: ASSFRHTGDTEAF

V: TRBV10-3
size: -
CDR3: AISARSYNEQF

V: TRBV7-2
size: -
CDR3: ASSLAGDLADTQY

V: TRBV7-6
size: -
CDR3: ASSLGQALNTGELF

V: TRBV4-1
size: -
CDR3: ASSEGDRMQNTIY

V: TRBV6-6
size: few
CDR3: ASSYNPGQEAF

V: TRBV18
size: -
CDR3: ASSPVQTSYEQY

V: TRBV9
size: -
CDR3: ASSVRSLSYNEQF

V: TRBV6-1
size: -
CDR3: ASLRWGQGKDTQY

V: TRBV5-1
size: -
CDR3: ASSLSAGGRSTDTQY

V: TRBV19
size: few
CDR3: ASSLRGAEAF

V: TRBV18
size: -
CDR3: ASSPPQETQY

V: TRBV10-3
size: -
CDR3: AISRQGPAYNEQF

V: TRBV28
size: -
CDR3: ASSPAGDSVGKTQY

V: TRBV6-5
size: -
CDR3: ASSYLGAGDTGELF

V: TRBV5-3
size: -
CDR3: ARSLGKRGLFYEQY

V: TRBV5-4
size: -
CDR3: ASSLSGGNEQF

V: TRBV19
size: -
CDR3: ASGWLAGVTGELF

V: TRBV7-2
size: -
CDR3: ASSLVLARTGELF

V: TRBV16
size: once
CDR3: ASSQSRSGGNTEAF

V: TRBV19
size: -
CDR3: ASGRGGRTDTQY

V: TRBV7-6
size: -
CDR3: ASSFLGPGALDTQY

V: TRBV6-5
size: -
CDR3: ASTVTGATEAF

V: TRBV5-1
size: -
CDR3: ASSLGDNSAYGYT

V: TRBV5-1
size: -
CDR3: ASRLAGTSGNEQF

V: TRBV18
size: once
CDR3: ASSPPGTGNEQF

V: TRBV28
size: -
CDR3: ASSLGKQEQF

V: TRBV14
size: once
CDR3: ASSRLLGWETQY

V: TRBV4-2
size: once
CDR3: ASSQEPDRSSYNEQF